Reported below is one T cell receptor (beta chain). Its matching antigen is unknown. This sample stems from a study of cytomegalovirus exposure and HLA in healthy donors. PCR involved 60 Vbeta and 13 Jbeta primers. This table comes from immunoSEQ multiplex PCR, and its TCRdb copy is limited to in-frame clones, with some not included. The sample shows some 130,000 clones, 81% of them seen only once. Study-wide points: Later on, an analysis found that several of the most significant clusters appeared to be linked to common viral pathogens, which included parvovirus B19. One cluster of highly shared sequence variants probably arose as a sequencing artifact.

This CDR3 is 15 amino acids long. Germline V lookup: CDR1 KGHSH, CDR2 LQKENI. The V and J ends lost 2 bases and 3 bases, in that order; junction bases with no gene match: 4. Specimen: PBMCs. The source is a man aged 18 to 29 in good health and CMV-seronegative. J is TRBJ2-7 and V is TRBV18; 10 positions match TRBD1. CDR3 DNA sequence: TGTGCCAGCTCACCAACTTGGGACAGGGGCTACGAGCAGTACTTC. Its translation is CASSPTWDRGYEQYF.